The 22 T cell receptor beta chains below come from one sample, sequenced in a study of cytomegalovirus exposure and HLA in healthy donors. The PCR was carried out with 60 Vbeta primers and 13 Jbeta primers. Sequenced by immunoSEQ multiplex PCR; TCRdb stores in-frame clones only, minus some. The table lists around 70,000 clones. The sequenced sample was PBMCs. The receptors stem from a boy younger than 18 in good health and CMV-seronegative.

V and J are TRBV6-1 and TRBJ1-1, with D unresolved. Trimming pared 2 bases from V and 7 bases from J, leaving 11 bases between. There are 13 residues in the CDR3. CDR1 MNHNS and CDR2 SASEGT come from the germline V gene. CDR3 coding DNA: TGTGCCAGCAGTGAACTGGGCCGTAATGAAGCTTTCTTT. This translates into CASSELGRNEAFF.

The V and J genes are TRBV6-1 and TRBJ1-2; 10 bases are shared with TRBD1. Germline V gives CDR1 MNHNS, CDR2 SASEGT. The trim removed 3 bases at V and 4 bases at J, leaving 8 bases unmatched. The CDR3 length is 16 residues. The DNA for the CDR3 is TGTGCCAGCAGTGAGAGTATGGACAGGGGGACCTATGGCTACACCTTC. Its translation is CASSESMDRGTYGYTF.

This chain links TRBV30 with TRBJ1-3; maybe TRBD1 (6 bases). Germline CDR1 and CDR2: GTSNPN and SVGIG (reference sequence). Trimming removed 2 bases at V and 0 bases at J, with 8 bases between. This CDR3 has 14 amino acids. The CDR3 is CAWSPDSSGNTIYF. The CDR3 nucleotides are TGTGCCTGGAGTCCGGACAGCTCTGGAAACACCATATATTTT.

The chain has TRBV4-1 and TRBJ2-5; 10 nucleotides line up with TRBD2. The CDR3 has 16 amino acids. V lost 2 bases to trimming and J lost 3 bases; unmatched junction nucleotides: 6. Germline V gene lookup returns CDR1 MGHRA and CDR2 YSYEKL. CDR3 in amino acids: CASSQPAGGIKETQYF. CDR3 bases: TGCGCCAGCAGCCAACCAGCGGGGGGGATAAAAGAGACCCAGTACTTC.

The chain has TRBV15 and TRBJ1-5; D unclear. The CDR3 runs to 15 residues. Trimming shortened V by 0 bases and J by 1 base, and 7 bases separated the two germline ends. The germline V gene has CDR1 LNHNV and CDR2 YYDKDF (reference sequence). The CDR3 region is CATSRDLLSNQPQHF. CDR3 coding DNA: TGTGCCACCAGCAGAGATCTTTTGAGCAATCAGCCCCAGCATTTT.

This chain links TRBV5-1 with TRBJ1-6, with D uncertain. V was pared by 3 bases and J by 3 bases, with 13 bases between. Looked up from germline, CDR1 is SGHRS and CDR2 is YFSETQ. The CDR3 runs 16 residues. CDR3 protein: CASSSEARGYNSPLHF. CDR3 DNA: TGCGCCAGCAGCTCCGAAGCAAGAGGCTATAATTCACCCCTCCACTTT.

In DNA, the CDR3 is TGCGCCAGCAGCATAGGAGGGTCACGCACAGATACGCAGTATTTT. Its protein is CASSIGGSRTDTQYF. The chain is built from TRBV4-1 and TRBJ2-3; maybe TRBD2 (6 bases). V dropped 5 bases and J dropped 1 base, with 13 bases sitting between them. This CDR3 spans 15 amino acids. In germline, CDR1 is MGHRA, CDR2 YSYEKL.

Here the CDR3 reads CASSFRENTEAFF. CDR3 DNA sequence: TGCGCCAGCAGCTTCCGGGAGAACACTGAAGCTTTCTTT. This chain uses TRBV5-1 with TRBJ1-1, with D uncertain. CDR1 and CDR2 (germline): SGHRS, YFSETQ. The CDR3 covers 13 residues. The V gene lost 2 bases and the J gene lost 1 base, with 6 bases spanning the gap.

The chain links TRBV9 to TRBJ1-6; D call uncertain. The CDR3 covers 14 residues. The V end lost 4 bases, the J end lost 8 bases, and 13 bases lay between the germline ends. The germline CDR1 and CDR2 sequences are SGDLS and YYNGEE. The CDR3 spells CASSPTAADSPLHF. In nucleotides, the CDR3 is TGTGCCAGCAGCCCTACGGCCGCGGATTCACCCCTCCACTTT. Using reference TRBV9 and TRBJ1-6 for the parts outside the CDR3, the full variable domain is DSGVTQTPKHLITATGQRVTLRCSPRSGDLSVYWYQQSLDQGLQFLIQYYNGEERAKGNILERFSAQQFPDLHSELNLSSLELGDSALYFCASSPTAADSPLHFGNGTRLTVT.

The chain joins TRBV5-1 to TRBJ1-5; 10 bases match TRBD1. Germline V lookup: CDR1 SGHRS, CDR2 YFSETQ. CDR3 length: 14 amino acids. Trimming cost V 4 bases and J 2 bases; bases outside gene matches: 0. CDR3 sequence reads: CASSGTGGNQPQHF. In nucleotides, the CDR3 is TGCGCCAGCAGCGGGACAGGGGGCAATCAGCCCCAGCATTTT.

V usage is TRBV5-1 and J usage is TRBJ2-7, with TRBD1 matching 12 bases. Germline-derived CDR1 and CDR2 are SGHRS and YFSETQ. Germline trimming cut 4 bases from V and 4 bases from J; bases unmatched to any gene: 6. The CDR3 loop spans 15 amino acids. CDR3 nucleotides: TGCGCCAGCAGCCACCGGGACAGGGGGCCATACGAGCAGTACTTC. It yields the protein CASSHRDRGPYEQYF.

This rearrangement joins TRBV6-5 to TRBJ1-3; unclear D gene. This CDR3 is built from 15 residues. V shed 0 bases and J shed 0 bases, with 6 bases lying between them. Germline CDR1 is MNHEY and CDR2 is SVGAGI. DNA for the CDR3: TGTGCCAGCAGTTACTCATGGAGCTCTGGAAACACCATATATTTT. Residues: CASSYSWSSGNTIYF.

The J gene is TRBJ1-1, the V gene TRBV6-6, with D unclear. The CDR3 consists of 13 residues. Deletions cut 4 bases from V and 2 bases from J, with 8 bases between. CDR1 and CDR2 from the germline V gene are MNHNY and SVGAGI (reference sequence). The CDR3 spells CASSSAGNTEAFF. The CDR3 region has the DNA TGTGCCAGCAGTTCCGCGGGAAACACTGAAGCTTTCTTT.

V usage is TRBV18 and J usage is TRBJ2-7; 7 positions agree with TRBD1. Germline V gives CDR1 KGHSH, CDR2 LQKENI. This CDR3 has 17 residues. Trimming took 3 bases from V and 2 from J; bases not matched to a gene: 13. The CDR3 coding sequence is TGTGCCAGCTCACCCGGGGTCCTACGACAGGGTACCTACGAGCAGTACTTC. It translates to CASSPGVLRQGTYEQYF.

The rearrangement uses TRBV4-3 and TRBJ1-2; 7 nucleotides agree with TRBD1. This CDR3 has 14 amino acids. Losses at the gene ends were 4 bases for V and 7 bases for J; bases not matched to a gene: 9. Germline CDR1 is LGHNA and CDR2 is YSLEER. The CDR3 reads CASSRNAGGTGYTF. DNA for the CDR3: TGCGCCAGCAGCCGGAATGCAGGGGGTACTGGCTACACCTTC.

The genes are TRBV7-8 and TRBJ1-2; D call uncertain. CDR1 and CDR2 from the germline V gene are SGHVS and FQNEAQ. The CDR3 loop spans 14 amino acids. V was clipped by 4 bases and J by 8 bases, with 17 bases between them. In DNA, the CDR3 is TGTGCCAGCAGCTCCCCAAGATCTGGCCTGGGCTACACCTTC. Translated, it gives CASSSPRSGLGYTF.

The gene calls are TRBV5-1 and TRBJ1-1; 8 nucleotides align to TRBD1. The germline V gene encodes CDR1 SGHRS and CDR2 YFSETQ. V shed 4 bases and J 1 base; nucleotides not matched to a gene: 3. There are 14 residues in the CDR3. The CDR3 DNA sequence: TGCGCCAGCAGCATACAGGGGGGGAACACTGAAGCTTTCTTT. Amino acid sequence: CASSIQGGNTEAFF. Combining the CDR3 with reference TRBV5-1 and TRBJ1-1 gives the whole variable domain KAGVTQTPRYLIKTRGQQVTLSCSPISGHRSVSWYQQTPGQGLQFLFEYFSETQRNKGNFPGRFSGRQFSNSRSEMNVSTLELGDSALYLCASSIQGGNTEAFFGQGTRLTVV.

The chain has TRBV19 and TRBJ2-7, with D unclear. V lost 1 base and J lost 2, with 9 bases in between. Germline CDR1 is LNHDA and CDR2 is SQIVND (reference sequence). The CDR3 runs to 14 residues. The CDR3 here is CASSIGRPTYEQYF. CDR3 coding DNA: TGTGCCAGTAGTATAGGGCGGCCTACCTACGAGCAGTACTTC.

The V and J genes are TRBV4-1 and TRBJ2-5; tentative D call: TRBD2 (6 bases). With 1 base removed from V and 5 bases from J, the gap between germline ends came to 14 bases. Germline V gene data show CDR1 as MGHRA and CDR2 as YSYEKL. The CDR3 totals 15 residues. CDR3 region: CASSQVGGSSETQYF. The CDR3 DNA sequence: TGCGCCAGCAGCCAAGTGGGGGGTAGCTCGGAGACCCAGTACTTC.

About this clone: The same CDR3 arises from other DNA sequences in this sample as well. The chain links TRBV7-6 to TRBJ2-3, with a tentative D call TRBD2 (6 bases). Germline-derived CDR1 and CDR2 are SGHVS and FNYEAQ. V lost 4 bases, J lost 1 base, and 12 bases lay in between. The CDR3 consists of 15 residues. In DNA, the CDR3 is TGTGCCAGCAGCTACCTCGGCGGGGGCACAGATACGCAGTATTTT. It is translated as CASSYLGGGTDTQYF.

The gene calls are TRBV4-2 and TRBJ2-3, with 12 bases lining up with TRBD2. Germline trimming cut 3 bases from V and 9 bases from J; bases unmatched to any gene: 16. The CDR3 runs to 18 residues. In germline, CDR1 is LGHNA, CDR2 YNFKEQ. This CDR3 is CASSHSPSLAGGGDTQYF. DNA of the CDR3: TGTGCCAGCAGCCACTCCCCTTCACTAGCGGGGGGAGGGGACACGCAGTATTTT.

This sequence joins TRBV29-1 and TRBJ2-1; D remains unclear. This CDR3 is built from 10 residues. The germline V and J ends were trimmed by 3 bases and 10 bases, with 7 bases remaining between them. In germline, CDR1 is SQVTM, CDR2 ANQGSEA. CDR3 DNA: TGCAGCGTTGATGACACCGAGCAGTTCTTC. This encodes CSVDDTEQFF.